Detailed here is one T cell receptor (beta chain). Its antigen has not been determined. Base qualities were left out, and no much larger clone turns up one base away. The data were taken from a study of T cell responses to AZD1222 COVID-19 vaccine listed by TCRdb under 2021. Context from the whole study: A total of under 250 trial participants underwent TCR sequencing, of whom about 210 had received two doses of AZD1222 and roughly 26 had received two doses of the MenACWY control vaccine. Enrollment into the trials was organized by age into subgroups of 18-55, 56-69 and 70-plus years, and those subgroups contained roughly 140, 27 and 60 TCR-sequenced participants, respectively. The full study reports these points: Participants were mostly white British, with more females than males. The authors suggested clonal diversity may have been underestimated. Reportedly, close to half of the unique spike-specific TCRs recognized epitopes lying outside the regions that are mutated in the B.1.351 and B.1.1.7 variants. The vaccine-associated CD4 TCRs covered the entire spike protein, and the dominant responses fell in regions 160-218 and 743-854. Because no day 14 peak-response samples were available, repertoires were characterized only after the peak T cell response. The 56-69-year group was small, and its depth increase did not reach significance, likely because of low power. After two AZD1222 doses, both the breadth and the depth of spike-specific TCRs were significantly higher than at day 0 and than in MenACWY recipients. Conclusions about previously exposed vaccinees were limited because only six AZD1222 recipients were SARS-CoV-2 seropositive at baseline.

Via the germline V gene, CDR1 is SGDLS and CDR2 YYNGEE. The junction shows trimming of 4 bases on V and 2 bases on J, and the gene matches do not reach 4 bases of it. The CDR3 sequence holds 15 residues, the cysteine and phenylalanine included. Solely the CDR3 DNA is kept, with 45 bases framed from the first base. Taken with the paper, the label for time point translates to: about 28 days (+/-7) after the second vaccine dose. AZD1222 recipients with second doses at about 4 weeks or about 12 weeks were pooled, because spike-specific TCR depth and breadth did not differ between schedules. Samples from vaccinated people were obtained from the UK trials COV001 and COV002, which included a single-blind randomized controlled phase 2/3 trial of AZD1222 (ChAdOx1 nCoV-19) in healthy adults. For TCRbeta chain sequencing, PBMC samples were collected from trial participants at day 0 and at day 28 after the second dose.

The CDR3 regions of human TCRbeta chains were subjected to immunosequencing. In the source study's methods: Repertoire TCRs were matched against a reference library of SARS-CoV-2-specific TCRs generated with the MIRA antigen-specificity platform. Breadth was defined as the fraction of unique TCRs that were SARS-CoV-2-associated. Depth was defined as the fraction of total T cells that were SARS-CoV-2-associated. Each spike-specific TCR was assigned to its reactive spike region and to a CD4 or CD8 class using the MIRA data. Log10-transformed breadth and depth values were compared by one-way ANOVA with Sidak's multiple comparisons tests. In its TCRdb copy, this immuneACCESS table keeps in-frame sequences only and misses some clones. Where compared with another copy, unresolved V genes explain less than half of these, and the others have no known cause. That table gives V, J and clone size, and the DNA gave D and trimming. In all, the sample holds 110,000 to 150,000 clones, and under 95% of those were seen once. The top ten clonotypes cover 1.9% of the sample.

The chain was built from TRBV9 and TRBJ2-1, with 9 bases aligning to TRBD2. Here the sequenced sample was peripheral blood, taken 28 days after the second AZD1222 dose. This TCR was recovered from an adult who received the AZD1222 COVID-19 vaccine. The sequence in DNA is TGTGCCAGCAGCTCTAGCGGGACCACCTACAATGAGCAGTTCTTC. The resulting protein is CASSSSGTTYNEQFF.